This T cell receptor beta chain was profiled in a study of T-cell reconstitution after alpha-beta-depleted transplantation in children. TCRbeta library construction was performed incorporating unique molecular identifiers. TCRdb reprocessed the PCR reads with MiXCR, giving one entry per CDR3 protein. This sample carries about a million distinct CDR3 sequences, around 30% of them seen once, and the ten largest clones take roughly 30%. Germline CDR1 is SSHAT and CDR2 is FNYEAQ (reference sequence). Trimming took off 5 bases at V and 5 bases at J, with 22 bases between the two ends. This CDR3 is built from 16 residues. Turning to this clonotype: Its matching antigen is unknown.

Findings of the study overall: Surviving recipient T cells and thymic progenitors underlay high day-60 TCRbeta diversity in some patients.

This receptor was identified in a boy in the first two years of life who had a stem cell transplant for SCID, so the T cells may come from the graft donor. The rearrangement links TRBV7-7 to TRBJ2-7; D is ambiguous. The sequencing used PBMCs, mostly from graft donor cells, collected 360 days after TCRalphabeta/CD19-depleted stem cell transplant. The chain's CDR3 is CASSPRKGQAYHEQYF. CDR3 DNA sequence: TGTGCCAGCAGCCCCCGCAAAGGGCAGGCTTACCACGAGCAGTACTTC.